This entry lists 9 T cell receptor beta chains sequenced from one sample in a study of vaccination effects on CD4 cells after COVID-19. Culturing for around ten days preceded CD4+ T cell isolation. Each participant was administered two doses of either the BNT162b2 or the mRNA-1273 vaccine. Libraries were prepared by immunoSEQ multiplex PCR; TCRdb keeps only in-frame clonotypes and omits some of them. The sample records 72,000 or so clones, about 74% being singletons. Antigens for these TCRs are unknown. The sequences come from CD4+ T cells from PBMCs cultured without peptide, collected after COVID-19 vaccination. The receptors stem from a human donor who received a COVID-19 vaccine.

In DNA, the CDR3 is TGCGCCAGCAGTGGGCCCGGACTAGCTGAGCAGTTCTTC. It is translated as CASSGPGLAEQFF. The genes are TRBV10-1 and TRBJ2-1, with 8 bases fitting TRBD2. The germline V gene encodes CDR1 WNHNN and CDR2 SYGVQD (reference sequence). CDR3 length equals 13 residues. V gave up 4 bases and J gave up 9 bases; unmatched junction bases: 5.

J is TRBJ1-4 and V is TRBV12-3 or TRBV12-4; D gene uncertain. The CDR3 length is 11 residues. V was trimmed by 4 bases and J by 7 bases, leaving 4 bases between them. CDR3 residues: CASSSIEKLFF. Written as DNA, the CDR3 is TGTGCCAGCAGTTCGATTGAAAAACTGTTTTTT.

The chain employs TRBV6-4 and TRBJ1-6; maybe TRBD1 (6 bases). CDR3 length equals 16 residues. The V and J ends lost 5 bases and 14 bases respectively, with 25 bases between them. CDR1 and CDR2 (germline): MRHNA, SNTAGT. Written as DNA, the CDR3 is TGTGCCAGCAGTCAATCCGCAGGGGCTTCCTCGGTGACCCTCCACTTT. Translated: CASSQSAGASSVTLHF.

In its sample, this clone was seen a few times. This chain connects TRBV7-3 to TRBJ1-1; no definite D call. This CDR3 spans 14 amino acids. Germline V gene data show CDR1 as SGHTA and CDR2 as FQGTGA. V was cut by 3 bases and J by 3 bases, with 11 bases left in between. CDR3 bases: TGTGCCAGCAGCTTTGGCAGCTCGGACACTGAAGCTTTCTTT. It codes for CASSFGSSDTEAFF.

J is TRBJ1-1 and V is TRBV3-1 (or the pseudogene TRBV3-2); possible D gene TRBD1, 5 bases. CDR3 length: 14 amino acids. The germline CDR1 and CDR2 sequences are LGHDT and YNNKEL (reference sequence). The germline V and J ends were trimmed by 4 bases and 4 bases, with 13 bases remaining between them. CDR3 loop: CASSLPGVGTEAFF. The DNA of the CDR3 is TGTGCCAGCAGCCTCCCGGGGGTGGGCACTGAAGCTTTCTTT.

The chain employs TRBV27 and TRBJ1-1; D is unresolved. Germline CDR1 and CDR2: MNHEY and SMNVEV (reference sequence). This CDR3 is built from 13 residues. Trimming took off 5 bases at V and 1 base at J, with 8 bases between the two ends. The CDR3, as DNA: TGTGCCAGCAGTGATGGACGGAACACTGAAGCTTTCTTT. This sequence encodes CASSDGRNTEAFF.

This chain connects TRBV19 to TRBJ2-5, with a weak D call TRBD2 (6 bases). Deletions cut 1 base from V and 1 base from J, with 13 bases between. Germline CDR1 and CDR2: LNHDA and SQIVND (reference sequence). The CDR3 runs 16 residues. The CDR3 region has the DNA TGTGCCAGTAGTATAGGTCGCGGGGTGGGCCAAGAGACCCAGTACTTC. Amino acid sequence: CASSIGRGVGQETQYF. Filled out from reference TRBV19 and TRBJ2-5, the complete variable domain reads DGGITQSPKYLFRKEGQNVTLSCEQNLNHDAMYWYRQDPGQGLRLIYYSQIVNDFQKGDIAEGYSVSREKKESFPLTVTSAQKNPTAFYLCASSIGRGVGQETQYFGPGTRLLVL.

This CDR3 is CASSLIIEGEAFF. DNA for the CDR3: TGTGCCAGCAGCTTAATAATCGAGGGAGAAGCTTTCTTT. The chain links TRBV7-2 to TRBJ1-1, with D unresolved. Trimming took off 2 bases at V and 8 bases at J, with 12 bases between the two ends. Per the germline V gene, CDR1 is SGHTA and CDR2 is FQGNSA. The length of the CDR3 is 13 residues.

The rearrangement joins TRBV5-1 to TRBJ2-3, with 7 bases fitting TRBD2. CDR3 size: 15 residues. The germline V gene has CDR1 SGHRS and CDR2 YFSETQ. Germline trimming cut 0 bases from V and 1 base from J; bases unmatched to any gene: 2. DNA of the CDR3: TGCGCCAGCAGCTTGGATCGGGGGGGCACAGATACGCAGTATTTT. Protein sequence: CASSLDRGGTDTQYF.